A selection of T cell receptor beta chains follows, all from one sample in a study of blood T cells in healthy people across ages. TCRdb re-analysed the 5' RACE reads in MiXCR, keeping a single row per CDR3 protein. The sample lists around 1,500,000 distinct CDR3 sequences; approximately 28% were seen once. Sequenced: blood. These receptors all stem from a woman aged 25-40 years in good health. CDR3s include the opening cysteine and the closing phenylalanine or tryptophan. A D gene is named only where the DNA matches it firmly. Size values are once, few and many counts, or a class for expanded clones, and some rows have none.

TRBJ2-7 | TRBV7-9 | TRBD1 | NA | TGTGCCAGCAGCTTAGGGTCCCCCCGGGACAGGGTGTTGGACGAGCAGTACTTC | CASSLGSPRDRVLDEQYF
TRBJ2-5 | TRBV7-9 | NA | few | TGTGCCGGCAGTCCTACAGAGACCCAGTACTTC | CAGSPTETQYF
TRBJ2-3 | TRBV20-1 | TRBD1 | NA | TGCAGTGCTCCCAGGGGGAGAAAAGATACGCAGTATTTT | CSAPRGRKDTQYF
TRBJ2-7 | TRBV28 | NA | NA | TGTGCCAGCAGTTTTTCCCCAGGTCAGGTCATGGGAAAGTACTTC | CASSFSPGQVMGKYF
TRBJ2-1 | TRBV5-5 | TRBD2 | many | TGTGCCAGCAGTGTAGCGGGGGTTAGCTCCTACAATGAGCAGTTCTTC | CASSVAGVSSYNEQFF
TRBJ1-1 | TRBV5-5 | NA | NA | TGTGCCAGCAGCTTGTCGCGCAGGGTCACTGAAGCTTTCTTT | CASSLSRRVTEAFF
TRBJ2-1 | TRBV20-1 | NA | many | TGCAGTGCTAGAGATCTAGAGGCAGGGTCCTACAATGAGCAGTTCTTC | CSARDLEAGSYNEQFF
TRBJ2-6 | TRBV7-2 | TRBD1 | NA | TGTGCCAGCAGCCCCGGGACAGGGGCTGGGGCCAACGTCCTGACTTTC | CASSPGTGAGANVLTF
TRBJ2-1 | TRBV4-1 | NA | NA | TGCGCCAGCAGCCAAGCGTACGGGGGTAGCTCCTACAATGAGCAGTTCTTC | CASSQAYGGSSYNEQFF
TRBJ1-6 | TRBV7-2 | TRBD1 | NA | TGTGCCAGCAGCCCGGGACAGCATAATTCGCCCCACCACTTT | CASSPGQHNSPHHF
TRBJ2-3 | TRBV6-6 | TRBD2 | few | TGTGCCAGCAGTTACTCGAGCGGGGGGGCAACAGATACGCAGTATTTT | CASSYSSGGATDTQYF
TRBJ1-5 | TRBV15 | TRBD1 | NA | TGTGCCACCAGCACCGGGACAGGGGGAACTCAGCCCCAGCATTTT | CATSTGTGGTQPQHF
TRBJ2-1 | TRBV9 | TRBD2 | many | TGTGCCAGCAGCGTAGGCGGGAGGGGGGAGCAGTTCTTC | CASSVGGRGEQFF
TRBJ2-5 | TRBV28 | NA | NA | TGTGCCAGCGGGACGGGGATGCCGGAGACCCAGTACTTC | CASGTGMPETQYF
TRBJ2-7 | TRBV5-6 | NA | NA | TGTGCCAGCAGCTTTACGGGGAGAAACGAGCAGTACTTC | CASSFTGRNEQYF
TRBJ1-5 | TRBV21-1 | NA | few | TGTGCCAGCAGCAAACAGGTACAGATCAATCAGCCCCAGCATTTT | CASSKQVQINQPQHF
TRBJ1-1 | TRBV18 | TRBD1 | NA | TGTGCCAGCTCACTGCCTGGACAGGGGGATACTGAAGCTTTCTTT | CASSLPGQGDTEAFF
TRBJ2-1 | TRBV20-1 | NA | few | TGCAGTGCCTTATCCCCCAGGGTGACTCACGATAATGAGCAGTTCTTC | CSALSPRVTHDNEQFF
TRBJ1-1 | TRBV6-2/TRBV6-3 | TRBD1 | NA | TGTGCCAGCAGTTACCCTCGACAGGGGACTGAAGCTTTCTTT | CASSYPRQGTEAFF
TRBJ2-3 | TRBV9 | TRBD2 | few | TGTGCCAGCAGCGTAGTGAGTAGCGGGGGAGCCTCAGATACGCAGTATTTT | CASSVVSSGGASDTQYF
TRBJ2-5 | TRBV5-1 | TRBD2 | NA | TGCGCCAGCAGCTTGGCCCGGACTAGCGGGAGTGAGACCCAGTACTTC | CASSLARTSGSETQYF
TRBJ2-1 | TRBV20-1 | NA | NA | TGCAGTACCCCGGGCCCCGGCCGCAATGAGCAGTTCTTC | CSTPGPGRNEQFF
TRBJ2-1 | TRBV27 | TRBD2 | many | TGCGCCAGCAGCCTGCGACTAGCGGGGGGGAATGAGCAGTTCTTC | CASSLRLAGGNEQFF
TRBJ1-1 | TRBV18 | NA | NA | TGTGCCAGCTCACCTGCGGGGCAGGTGAACACTGAAGCTTTCTTT | CASSPAGQVNTEAFF
TRBJ2-7 | TRBV13 | NA | many | TGTGCCAGCAGCTCCCGACGACAAGGCGGCTACGAGCAGTACTTC | CASSSRRQGGYEQYF
TRBJ2-5 | TRBV29-1 | NA | many | TGCAGCGTTGAACCCGACAGCCTAGAGACCCAGTACTTC | CSVEPDSLETQYF
TRBJ2-7 | TRBV7-6 | NA | few | TGTGCCAGCAGCCGACGGCGCGAGCAGTACTTC | CASSRRREQYF
TRBJ2-7 | TRBV7-9 | NA | NA | TGTGCCAGCAGGGGTTTTGGGGGCGAGCAGTACTTC | CASRGFGGEQYF
TRBJ1-2 | TRBV24-1 | NA | NA | TGTGCGACACCTCCCCGTGGCTACACCTTC | CATPPRGYTF
TRBJ1-5 | TRBV6-6 | NA | few | TGTGCCAGCAGTTACTCGGACGGCCGCAATCAGCCCCAGCATTTT | CASSYSDGRNQPQHF
TRBJ2-1 | TRBV6-6 | TRBD2 | few | TGTGCCAGCAGTTCAAAGTTGACTAGCGGGGGCTACAATGAGCAGTTCTTC | CASSSKLTSGGYNEQFF
TRBJ2-3 | TRBV4-1 | TRBD2 | few | TGCGCCAGCAGCCAACAATCTAGCGGGGGGTCCCATACGCAGTATTTT | CASSQQSSGGSHTQYF